These T cell receptor beta chains were read from a single sample in a study of blood T cell repertoires in COVID-19. Some clones are missing from TCRdb's copy, which holds only in-frame ones; the method was immunoSEQ multiplex PCR. Of approximately 72,000 clones detected, about nine tenths appear once; the ten largest clones hold approximately 1.5%. The sample was peripheral blood. Receptors were obtained from a man aged 55 to 70 with acute or convalescent COVID-19. The CDR3 runs from the conserved cysteine through the conserved F or W. A D gene is named only where the DNA matches it firmly. Expanded clones are given a class, and other clones once, few, many or no size at all.

>-|TRBJ2-1|TRBD1|TRBV4-1
TGCGCCAGCAGCCAAGACAGGGAATCGGACAGGGGCCGACGCTCCTACAATGAGCAGTTCTTC
CASSQDRESDRGRRSYNEQFF
>-|TRBJ2-5|TRBD2|TRBV13
TGTGCCAGCAGTTGGACTAGCGGGGGGGCGGAGACCCAGTACTTC
CASSWTSGGAETQYF
>-|TRBJ1-1|TRBD1|TRBV27
TGTGCCAGCAGTCCTGGGACAGGGTCTGAAGCTTTCTTT
CASSPGTGSEAFF
>-|TRBJ2-7|TRBD1|TRBV2
TGTGCCAGCATCCGGACAGGGGGATCCTCCTACGAGCAGTACTTC
CASIRTGGSSYEQYF
>-|TRBJ1-4|-|TRBV7-9
TGTGCCAGCAGCCCTGTCGGGGGGCGGGATGAAAAACTGTTTTTT
CASSPVGGRDEKLFF
>-|TRBJ1-4|-|TRBV21-1
TGTGCCAGCAGCAAAGGGCCCTTCCAGGGCTTTGGGGCAACTAATGAAAAACTGTTTTTT
CASSKGPFQGFGATNEKLFF
>-|TRBJ2-2|-|TRBV30
TGTGCCTGGAATCGAGGGGGCACCGGGGAGCTGTTTTTT
CAWNRGGTGELFF
>-|TRBJ2-4|-|TRBV6-5
TGTGCCAGCCGGGACACCAATCGGGACTTC
CASRDTNRDF
>-|TRBJ2-7|-|TRBV9
TGTGCCAGCAGCGTAGGGCTTGGAGATTCCTACGAGCAGTACTTC
CASSVGLGDSYEQYF
>-|TRBJ2-7|-|TRBV28
TGTGCCAACAGAGCAGGGATCTCCTACGAGCAGTACTTC
CANRAGISYEQYF
>-|TRBJ1-1|TRBD1|TRBV5-4
TGTGCCAGCAGCTCTTACAGGGGTGACACTGAAGCTTTCTTT
CASSSYRGDTEAFF
>-|TRBJ2-2|TRBD1|TRBV27
TGTGCCAGCGGACCCATTGGACAGGGAGGCGCCGGGGAGCTGTTTTTT
CASGPIGQGGAGELFF
>-|TRBJ1-2|TRBD1|TRBV24-1
TGTGCCACCAGTGACCCGGGACAGGCCTATGGCTACACCTTC
CATSDPGQAYGYTF
>-|TRBJ2-1|-|TRBV6-6
TGTGCCAGCAGTTACGATCAGGGGATCTCCTACAATGAGCAGTTCTTC
CASSYDQGISYNEQFF
>-|TRBJ2-6|-|TRBV3-1/TRBV3-2
TGTGCCAGCAGCCAAGATTGGTCGTTGAGCTCTGGGGCCAACGTCCTGACTTTC
CASSQDWSLSSGANVLTF
>-|TRBJ1-3|TRBD1|TRBV18
TGTGCCAGCTCACCTTGGGACAGGGTGGAAAGCTCTGGAAACACCATATATTTT
CASSPWDRVESSGNTIYF
>-|TRBJ1-4|-|TRBV6-2/TRBV6-3
TGTGCCAGCAGTTTGTTCCCCCTGGAAAAACTGTTTTTT
CASSLFPLEKLFF
>-|TRBJ1-1|-|TRBV27
TGTGCCAGCAGTTTCGACCAGGGGCTTGAAGCTTTCTTT
CASSFDQGLEAFF
>-|TRBJ1-6|-|TRBV10-3
TGTGCCATCAGTGAACAGGGTCGAAATTCACCCCTCCACTTT
CAISEQGRNSPLHF
>-|TRBJ1-4|-|TRBV4-1
TGCGCCAGCAGCCAAGGGACCCCGACGGGAACAACTAATGAAAAACTGTTTTTT
CASSQGTPTGTTNEKLFF
>-|TRBJ2-7|TRBD1|TRBV27
TGTGCCAGCAGTTTTAGCGACAGGGGGAACGAGCAGTACTTC
CASSFSDRGNEQYF
>-|TRBJ2-1|TRBD1|TRBV3-1/TRBV3-2
TGTGCCAGCAGCTTTCCGGGACAGTCCTACAATGAGCAGTTCTTC
CASSFPGQSYNEQFF
>-|TRBJ2-3|-|TRBV9
TGTGCCAGCAGCGGACTAGAGCCGACAGATACGCAGTATTTT
CASSGLEPTDTQYF
>-|TRBJ1-1|-|TRBV19
TGTGCCAGTAGTATACGAGGTCCCTCGATGAACACTGAAGCTTTCTTT
CASSIRGPSMNTEAFF
>-|TRBJ2-7|TRBD1|TRBV5-1
TGCGCCAGCAGCCTGACAGGGGCCCCCTACGAGCAGTACTTC
CASSLTGAPYEQYF
>-|TRBJ2-5|-|TRBV24-1
TGTGCCACCCAGGGGTCGTTCGAGACCCAGTACTTC
CATQGSFETQYF
>-|TRBJ2-1|TRBD2|TRBV12-3/TRBV12-4
TGTGCCAGCAGGACTAGCCGCTACAATGAGCAGTTCTTC
CASRTSRYNEQFF
>-|TRBJ1-4|TRBD1|TRBV7-2
TGTGCCAGCAGCTTAGCGCTGGACCCTTTTATCCAGGGGGCGCGTCTGTTTTTT
CASSLALDPFIQGARLFF
>-|TRBJ2-7|-|TRBV9
TGTGCCAGCAGCCCGCACACAGGTTCTGGGCCCTCCTACGAGCAGTACTTC
CASSPHTGSGPSYEQYF
>-|TRBJ1-2|-|TRBV14
TGTGCCAGCAGCCAAGATCTTCGGCCAGGGCATGGCTACACCTTC
CASSQDLRPGHGYTF
>-|TRBJ2-3|-|TRBV7-9
TGTGCCAGCACAGGGGGCACAGATACGCAGTATTTT
CASTGGTDTQYF
>few|TRBJ1-3|-|TRBV19
TGTGCCAGTAGCCTCGTCAACAGGGGAAACACCATATATTTT
CASSLVNRGNTIYF
>-|TRBJ1-3|TRBD1|TRBV30
TGTGCCTGGAGCGTTCCCGGACAGGGGGCGAGCTCTGGAAACACCATATATTTT
CAWSVPGQGASSGNTIYF
>-|TRBJ1-1|-|TRBV6-5
TGTGCCAGCACGGGCAGGCGGGACACTGAAGCTTTCTTT
CASTGRRDTEAFF
>-|TRBJ1-6|-|TRBV7-2
TGTGCCAGCAGCTTAGAAAGGGGATCACCCCTCCACTTT
CASSLERGSPLHF
>-|TRBJ2-7|TRBD1|TRBV5-4
TGTGCCAGCAGCTCGGGACAGGGGAGCTACGAGCAGTACTTC
CASSSGQGSYEQYF
>once|TRBJ2-1|TRBD2|TRBV13
TGTGCCAGCAGTTCGACCGGGACTAGCGACAGTGAACCCTACAATGAGCAGTTCTTC
CASSSTGTSDSEPYNEQFF
>-|TRBJ2-6|TRBD1|TRBV29-1
TGCAGCGTTGGCTCGGGGACAGGGGTTGGAGGGGCCAACGTCCTGACTTTC
CSVGSGTGVGGANVLTF
>-|TRBJ2-7|-|TRBV6-1
TGTGCCAGCAGTGAAATCACGAGCTACGAGCAGTACTTC
CASSEITSYEQYF
>-|TRBJ2-1|TRBD2|TRBV4-1
TGCGCCAGCAGCCTCCTAGCGGGGGGCCGTCGCTCCTACAATGAGCAGTTCTTC
CASSLLAGGRRSYNEQFF
>-|TRBJ2-5|TRBD1|TRBV5-4
TGTGCCAGCAGCCCGGGACAGGGGACCCAGTACTTC
CASSPGQGTQYF
>-|TRBJ1-2|TRBD1|TRBV7-3
TGTGCCAGCAGCCTAGAACCCGGGACAGGGAATGGCTACACCTTC
CASSLEPGTGNGYTF
>-|TRBJ1-5|-|TRBV24-1
TGTGCCACCAGTGATCCCCGGACAGCCGATCAGCCCCAGCATTTT
CATSDPRTADQPQHF
>-|TRBJ2-5|TRBD1|TRBV5-1
TGCGCCAGCAGCGCGACAGGGTTGGAGACCCAGTACTTC
CASSATGLETQYF
>-|TRBJ2-1|-|TRBV5-1
TGCGCCAGTACTCGGAGACCGTTCGATGAGCAGTTCTTC
CASTRRPFDEQFF
>-|TRBJ1-6|-|TRBV12-5
TGTGCTAGTGGGTCAGACAGAATATATAATTCACCCCTCCACTTT
CASGSDRIYNSPLHF
>-|TRBJ2-3|-|TRBV7-9
TGTGCCAGCAGCCTTAGGGAGGCGGGTACGCAGTATTTT
CASSLREAGTQYF
>-|TRBJ2-1|TRBD1|TRBV11-3
TGTGCCAGCCGACAGGGAAGCGAGCAGTTCTTC
CASRQGSEQFF
>-|TRBJ1-4|-|TRBV30
TGTGCCTGGAGTCCAGGGATGGCTAATGAAAAACTGTTTTTT
CAWSPGMANEKLFF
>-|TRBJ2-1|-|TRBV9
TGTGCCAGCAGCGTAGAACTAGTCCCCTACAATGAGCAGTTCTTC
CASSVELVPYNEQFF